This is a list of T cell receptor beta chains from one sample in a study of T cells in Graves' hyperthyroidism and ophthalmopathy. TCRdb reanalysed the multiplex PCR reads using MiXCR and keeps one entry per CDR3 protein. The table includes some 650,000 distinct CDR3 sequences, 16% detected once. The sequenced material came from blood. These receptors were taken from a woman aged 40-49 years with Graves' ophthalmopathy. The CDR3 runs from the conserved cysteine through the conserved F or W. Fields, in order: V gene, D gene, J gene, CDR3 length, clone size, CDR3 DNA, CDR3 protein. A D gene is named only where the DNA matches it firmly. Part of the rows lack a size; the others show once, few, many or a class for expanded clones.

V gene: TRBV10-3; D gene: TRBD2; J gene: TRBJ2-3; CDR3 length: 16; clone size: .; CDR3 DNA: TGTGCCATCAGGGACGGACTAGCGGGGGGGACAGATACGCAGTATTTT; CDR3 protein: CAIRDGLAGGTDTQYF
V gene: TRBV20-1; D gene: .; J gene: TRBJ1-5; CDR3 length: 13; clone size: many; CDR3 DNA: TGCAGTGCTGGCAGGGGAACCAATCAGCCCCAGCATTTT; CDR3 protein: CSAGRGTNQPQHF
V gene: TRBV20-1; D gene: TRBD1; J gene: TRBJ2-5; CDR3 length: 13; clone size: few; CDR3 DNA: TGCAGTGCGATGACAGGGGGCCTGGAGACCCAGTACTTC; CDR3 protein: CSAMTGGLETQYF
V gene: TRBV2; D gene: TRBD2; J gene: TRBJ2-5; CDR3 length: 14; clone size: many; CDR3 DNA: TGTGCCAGCAGTGAATCCCTAGCGGGAGAGACCCAGTACTTC; CDR3 protein: CASSESLAGETQYF
V gene: TRBV20-1; D gene: .; J gene: TRBJ2-2; CDR3 length: 13; clone size: .; CDR3 DNA: TGCAGTGCTAGAGGCGCGAACACCGGGGAGCTGTTTTTT; CDR3 protein: CSARGANTGELFF
V gene: TRBV6-1; D gene: TRBD1; J gene: TRBJ1-1; CDR3 length: 16; clone size: .; CDR3 DNA: TGTGCCAGCGCCCAACGGACAGGGGCCTTGAACACTGGAGCTTTCTTT; CDR3 protein: CASAQRTGALNTGAFF
V gene: TRBV13; D gene: TRBD2; J gene: TRBJ2-2; CDR3 length: 16; clone size: many; CDR3 DNA: TGTGCCAGCAGCCCAATGGGCGGGAGATTTGTCGGGGAGCTGTTTTTT; CDR3 protein: CASSPMGGRFVGELFF
V gene: TRBV5-1; D gene: TRBD2; J gene: TRBJ2-1; CDR3 length: 15; clone size: many; CDR3 DNA: TGCGCCAGCAGCCAAACTAGCGGGGTATACAATGAGCAGTTCTTC; CDR3 protein: CASSQTSGVYNEQFF
V gene: TRBV7-8; D gene: .; J gene: TRBJ2-1; CDR3 length: 19; clone size: many; CDR3 DNA: TGTGCCAGCAGCTTCATCTTATCTCGAACAGTAAGCTCCTACAATGAGCAGTTCTTC; CDR3 protein: CASSFILSRTVSSYNEQFF
V gene: TRBV6-1; D gene: TRBD1; J gene: TRBJ2-7; CDR3 length: 13; clone size: many; CDR3 DNA: TGTGCCAGCAGTGGGACAGGGAACCACGAGCAGTACTTC; CDR3 protein: CASSGTGNHEQYF
V gene: TRBV12-3/TRBV12-4; D gene: .; J gene: TRBJ1-2; CDR3 length: 13; clone size: few; CDR3 DNA: TGTGCCACCCGGATGCTGGGTCAAGATGGCTACACCTTC; CDR3 protein: CATRMLGQDGYTF
V gene: TRBV7-9; D gene: TRBD2; J gene: TRBJ2-5; CDR3 length: 15; clone size: .; CDR3 DNA: TGTGCCAGCAGCTCCTCCACTAGCGGGGGAGGGACCCAGTACTTC; CDR3 protein: CASSSSTSGGGTQYF
V gene: TRBV3-1; D gene: .; J gene: TRBJ1-1; CDR3 length: 15; clone size: many; CDR3 DNA: TGTGCCAGCAGCCAAGATTTACGGCGTGACACTGAAGCTTTCTTT; CDR3 protein: CASSQDLRRDTEAFF